This T cell receptor (beta chain) was recorded in a study of blood T cells in healthy people across ages (dated by TCRdb to between 2014 and 2016). A note on the overall study: In model experiments, template switching captured about one uniquely barcoded TCR beta cDNA molecule for every two T cells. The study analyzed two additional independent replicas of 1 million unique cDNA reads from the same blood draw for two donors, one aged 18 to 30 and one aged 80 or older. Donors were grouped into four age groups: young (average approximately 15 years), middle-aged (over 35), aged (roughly 67) and long-lived (approximately 81). Using deep sequencing normalized with unique cDNA molecular identifiers, the study measured how TCR beta repertoire diversity changes with age. To avoid experimental bias, donors of different ages were spread randomly across the sequencing lanes. Here is what the overall study found, with its caveats: As age increased, observed TCR beta diversity per million T cells dropped in a roughly linear way, and a significant reduction was already evident by age 40. Compared with the aged group, the long-lived group had more naive CD4+ T cells, fewer expanded clones and increased TCR diversity, a pattern suggesting age selection. The percentage of naive T cells measured by flow cytometry correlated strongly with observed TCR beta diversity. Since profiling was done on bulk unsorted PBMCs, naive and antigen-experienced compartments could not be conclusively compared. Estimates of total diversity based on one million sequenced T cells were regarded as lower bounds and as underestimates. Because donor CMV infection status was unknown, age-related changes in expanded clonotypes were potentially confounded.

Donors were a few dozen systemically healthy Caucasian individuals from Russia aged 6 to 90 years. Roughly 10 milliliters of peripheral blood were drawn from each donor into EDTA-treated Vacutainer tubes. Ficoll-Paque density-gradient centrifugation was used to isolate PBMCs, with at least 6.5 million per sample. Total RNA, at least 6 micrograms per sample, was extracted from PBMCs with Trizol reagent. For every donor, an aliquot of PBMCs went through flow cytometry to measure the percentages of naive CD45RAhigh/CD27high T cells. As regards this clonotype: No cognate antigen has been identified for it. No base-level quality is on record; no much larger clone is a single base apart.

Including cysteine and phenylalanine, the CDR3 has 13 amino acids. Only the CDR3 part of the read is kept: 39 bases, read in frame from the first base. Library creation used 5' RACE. Reads for this sample came from an Illumina HiSeq 2500. A second roughly 6 to 12 cycle PCR used a sample-barcoded 5' primer and a J-beta primer mix. Each TCR beta cDNA molecule received a unique molecular identifier from a template-switch 5' adaptor carrying 12 random nucleotides. At least 2.5 million CDR3-containing paired-end reads were obtained from each sample. First-strand cDNA synthesis was performed from all RNA using the Mint cDNA synthesis kit, with priming by a TRBC-specific oligonucleotide. Following uracil-DNA glycosylase treatment, a first 18-cycle PCR with universal primers M1SS and BC2_uni_R was performed on all cDNA. The paper's data handling went like this. For normalization, 1 million high-quality reads were randomly selected from each sample, with every read carrying a distinct molecular identifier. Reads with shared molecular identifiers were discarded instead of being binned into consensus sequences. MiTCR, with a Q25 quality threshold and the strictest error-elimination algorithm, was used for CDR3 identification, clonotype clustering and error correction. Lower-bound total TCR beta diversity was estimated with a nonparametric unseen species model using Euler transformation. Starting from the raw public reads, TCRdb applied fastp trimming at Q25, assembled clones with MiXCR and retained in-frame beta chains. CDR3 protein duplicates are merged, each entry listing the most common genes and DNA. The V and J calls come from TCRdb's annotation, not from the publication. This sample comprises roughly 680,000 distinct CDR3 sequences, 40% to 65% of them detected only once. Approximately 12% of the sample is held by the ten biggest clonotypes.

Sequenced: blood. The receptor's source is a woman of 80 years or more in good health. The rearranged chain carries TRBV21-1 and TRBJ1-2; TRBD1, as called in the table, went unchecked against the DNA. TRBV21-1 corresponds to a pseudogene. The CDR3 region: CASSEGQYYGYTF. The sequenced DNA is TGTGCCAGCAGTGAGGGACAGTACTATGGCTACACCTTC.